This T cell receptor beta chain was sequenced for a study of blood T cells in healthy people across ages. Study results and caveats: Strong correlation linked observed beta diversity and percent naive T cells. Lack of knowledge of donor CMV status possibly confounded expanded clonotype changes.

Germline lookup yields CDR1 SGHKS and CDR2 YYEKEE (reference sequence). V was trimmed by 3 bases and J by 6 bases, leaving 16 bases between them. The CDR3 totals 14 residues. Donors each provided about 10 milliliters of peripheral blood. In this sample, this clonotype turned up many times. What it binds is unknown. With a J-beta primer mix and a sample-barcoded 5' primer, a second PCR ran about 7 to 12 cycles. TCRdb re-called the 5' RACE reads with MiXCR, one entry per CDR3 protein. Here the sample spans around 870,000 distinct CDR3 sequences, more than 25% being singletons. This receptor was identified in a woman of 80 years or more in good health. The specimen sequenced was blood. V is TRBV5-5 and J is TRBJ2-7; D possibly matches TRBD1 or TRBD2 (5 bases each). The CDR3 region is CASSSAGRDREQYF. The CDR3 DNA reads TGTGCCAGCAGCTCGGCGGGCAGGGATCGCGAGCAGTACTTC.